A selection of T cell receptor beta chains follows, all from one sample in a study of T-cell reconstitution after alpha-beta-depleted transplantation in children. In TCRdb, the PCR reads were re-called with MiXCR into one record per CDR3 protein. This table holds some 220,000 distinct CDR3 sequences, roughly 10% found once. This specimen was PBMCs from the stem cell graft donor, taken from the stem cell graft. The origin of the receptors is a human donor who donated a stem cell graft to a child with acute lymphoblastic leukemia. Each CDR3 is given with its conserved first and last residue. The order of the fields is CDR3 length, V gene, D gene, J gene, clone size, CDR3 DNA, CDR3 protein. D genes are given only for firm matches. Some rows mark clone size as missing; the rest say once, few, many or name a class of expanded clone.

13	TRBV10-3	-	TRBJ1-2	-	TGTGCCATCAGTGACGGGCAGAACTATGGCTACACCTTC	CAISDGQNYGYTF
13	TRBV6-6	-	TRBJ1-1	few	TGTGCCAGCAGGGCTACAGTGAACACTGAAGCTTTCTTT	CASRATVNTEAFF
14	TRBV6-5	TRBD1	TRBJ2-5	few	TGTGCCAGCAGCCCTAAGGGACAGCAAGAGACCCAGTACTTC	CASSPKGQQETQYF
16	TRBV5-1	TRBD1	TRBJ2-2	many	TGCGCCAGCAGCTGGGCGGGACAGGGGGAAACCGGGGAGCTGTTTTTT	CASSWAGQGETGELFF
16	TRBV3-1	-	TRBJ2-2	few	TGTGCCAGCAGCCCGCCAGAGGCACCAAACACCGGGGAGCTGTTTTTT	CASSPPEAPNTGELFF
15	TRBV12-3/TRBV12-4	-	TRBJ1-1	few	TGTGCCAGCAGGGAACCGGGAACCGCGAACACTGAAGCTTTCTTT	CASREPGTANTEAFF
14	TRBV27	-	TRBJ1-3	many	TGTGCCAGCAGTTCGGTACCGCATGGAAACACCATATATTTT	CASSSVPHGNTIYF
16	TRBV7-9	-	TRBJ2-5	many	TGTGCCAGCAGCTTAGGGGCAGATTATGCTGGGGAGACCCAGTACTTC	CASSLGADYAGETQYF
16	TRBV18	-	TRBJ1-2	few	TGTGCCAGCTCACCACCTCTATTAGGCTCGAGTTATGGCTACACCTTC	CASSPPLLGSSYGYTF
15	TRBV9	-	TRBJ2-3	-	TGTGCCAGCAGCGTAGCTTTGGACTATTCAGATACGCAGTATTTT	CASSVALDYSDTQYF
13	TRBV20-1	-	TRBJ1-2	few	TGCAGTGCTAGAGATTTCAGGGATGAGGGCTACACCTTC	CSARDFRDEGYTF
17	TRBV5-6	-	TRBJ1-1	-	TGTGCCAGCAGCTTGGAAGAGGGGGGCCCAGGGGTGGTCGAAGCTTTCTTT	CASSLEEGGPGVVEAFF
15	TRBV7-2	TRBD2	TRBJ2-5	-	TGTACCAGCAGCTTTGCGGGGGGGCCACAAGAGACCCAGTACTTC	CTSSFAGGPQETQYF
13	TRBV7-9	-	TRBJ1-2	-	TGTGCCAGCAGTCGGGAGACCTTCTATGGCTACACCTTC	CASSRETFYGYTF
15	TRBV6-1	TRBD1	TRBJ1-2	few	TGTGCCAGCAGTGAGGGACAGGCCATACTCTATGGCTACACCTTC	CASSEGQAILYGYTF
16	TRBV5-1	-	TRBJ1-1	-	TGCGCCAGCAGCTTGACAGGTACAGGCGGGAACACTGAAGCTTTCTTT	CASSLTGTGGNTEAFF
14	TRBV19	-	TRBJ2-7	-	TGTGCCACTAGAACGACAGAGTCCAACTACGAGCAGTACTTC	CATRTTESNYEQYF